These T cell receptor beta chains were read from a single sample in a study of tumor-infiltrating lymphocytes in primary liver carcinoma. TCRdb reanalysed the multiplex PCR reads using MiXCR and keeps one entry per CDR3 protein. Here the sample spans about 320,000 distinct CDR3 sequences, approximately 60% being singletons. The specimen was peripheral blood. These receptors originate from a man aged 35-49 years with primary liver carcinoma and hepatitis B virus infection. CDR3s include the opening cysteine and the closing phenylalanine or tryptophan. The order of the fields is J gene, clone size, V gene, D gene, CDR3 DNA, CDR3 protein. The D gene is left open where the match is weak. Not every row has a clone size; where given, it reads once, few, many or a size class.

J: TRBJ2-5; size: many; V: TRBV6-5; D: .; DNA: TGTGCCAGCAGTTGGAGCGTAACACAAGAGACCCAGTACTTC; CDR3: CASSWSVTQETQYF
J: TRBJ2-3; size: .; V: TRBV7-8; D: .; DNA: TGTGCCAGCAGCTTAGGCGGGATAGGGTCCGCATATACGCAGTATTTT; CDR3: CASSLGGIGSAYTQYF
J: TRBJ2-5; size: many; V: TRBV11-2; D: .; DNA: TGTGCCAGCAGCCCACAACCTAACAACCAAGAGACCCAGTACTTC; CDR3: CASSPQPNNQETQYF
J: TRBJ2-7; size: once; V: TRBV28; D: .; DNA: TGTGTCAGCACCTCCGGACTTACGCCCTACGAGCAGTACTTC; CDR3: CVSTSGLTPYEQYF
J: TRBJ2-4; size: few; V: TRBV28; D: .; DNA: TGTGCCACCTTATCGGGGGCCAAAAACATTCAGTACTTC; CDR3: CATLSGAKNIQYF
J: TRBJ2-7; size: .; V: TRBV6-2/TRBV6-3; D: TRBD1; DNA: TGTACTAGCAGCGGTGGACAGGGTAACGAGCAGTACTTC; CDR3: CTSSGGQGNEQYF
J: TRBJ2-3; size: many; V: TRBV11-1; D: .; DNA: TGTGCCAGCAGCCACTCGCGGAATCCCCGCACAGATACGCAGTATTTT; CDR3: CASSHSRNPRTDTQYF
J: TRBJ1-1; size: .; V: TRBV11-2; D: .; DNA: TGTGTCAGCAGCTTACGAACAGCTAATACAAGCACTGAGGCTTTCTTT; CDR3: CVSSLRTANTSTEAFF
J: TRBJ2-1; size: .; V: TRBV5-6; D: .; DNA: TGTGCCAGCAGCTTTGGGCTATTGGCAGGGGACTCCTCTCAGTTCTTC; CDR3: CASSFGLLAGDSSQFF
J: TRBJ2-3; size: .; V: TRBV4-2; D: TRBD1; DNA: TGTGCCAGGAGCCAAGGACAGGATGCGGCAGATACGCAATATTTT; CDR3: CARSQGQDAADTQYF
J: TRBJ2-2; size: .; V: TRBV6-1; D: .; DNA: TGTGCCAGCACTAGGGGCCGGGACACCGGGGAGCTGTTTTTT; CDR3: CASTRGRDTGELFF
J: TRBJ2-1; size: many; V: TRBV7-8; D: TRBD2; DNA: TGTGCCAGCAGCTTACCCCGGACTAGCGGGAGGCTGGTGCATGAGCAGTTCTTC; CDR3: CASSLPRTSGRLVHEQFF
J: TRBJ2-7; size: .; V: TRBV29-1; D: .; DNA: TGCAACGTTGAAGAGGCGGGAAGGTCCTACGAGCAATACTTC; CDR3: CNVEEAGRSYEQYF
J: TRBJ2-1; size: .; V: TRBV29-1; D: .; DNA: TGCAGCGTTGCCGGGACTCACCCCTACGAGCAGTTCTTC; CDR3: CSVAGTHPYEQFF
J: TRBJ1-5; size: few; V: TRBV12-3/TRBV12-4; D: TRBD1; DNA: TGTGCCAGCACGTTTCAGGGGGCGGACCAGCCCCAGCATTTT; CDR3: CASTFQGADQPQHF
J: TRBJ1-1; size: few; V: TRBV14; D: .; DNA: TGTGCCAGCAGCCAGGTTACAGGAGTCACTGAAGCTTTCTTT; CDR3: CASSQVTGVTEAFF
J: TRBJ2-5; size: .; V: TRBV5-5; D: .; DNA: TGTGCCAGCAGCCGGGTACGAGCCCAAGAGACCCAGTACTTC; CDR3: CASSRVRAQETQYF
J: TRBJ2-5; size: many; V: TRBV12-3/TRBV12-4; D: TRBD1; DNA: TGTGCCAGCAGATCGGACAGGGAAGGGGGAGAGACCCAGTACTTC; CDR3: CASRSDREGGETQYF